The clone carrying this T cell receptor (beta chain) was observed a few times. The antigen is not known. Donors ranged from about 6 to 95 years old and were healthy Caucasians in Russia. Every sample yielded at least 6.5 million isolated PBMCs. A sample-barcoded 5' primer and a J-beta primer mix were used in a second PCR of about 7 to 11 cycles. Researchers report that a template-switch adaptor with 12 random nucleotides tagged each cDNA molecule. TCRdb ran MiXCR on the 5' RACE reads and lists one entry per CDR3 protein. Of 730,000 or so distinct CDR3 sequences in the sample, about 43% were seen once. The CDR3 loop spans 13 amino acids. Germline trimming cut 3 bases from V and 1 base from J; bases unmatched to any gene: 2. CDR1 is DFQATT and CDR2 is SNEGSKA in the germline V gene (reference sequence). The data were obtained in a study of blood T cells in healthy people across ages. Study-wide results and caveats: A strong correlation was seen between TCR beta diversity and naive T cell percentage.

The TCR was taken from a man older than 75 in good health. Sequenced material: blood. The chain links TRBV20-1 to TRBJ2-7; 8 nucleotides agree with TRBD2. The CDR3 region has the DNA TGCAGTGCTAGGGGACTAGGGTCCTACGAGCAGTACTTC. Translation gives CSARGLGSYEQYF.